This T cell receptor (beta chain) was retrieved from a study of T cell responses to AZD1222 COVID-19 vaccine. General observations from the study: After the peak T cell response, and only then, were repertoires sampled.

On this clone itself: Its antigen remains unidentified.

TCRdb's table, derived via immunoSEQ multiplex PCR, lists solely in-frame clones and lacks some. The repertoire holds around 150,000 clones, with over 90% as singletons. The sample was peripheral blood, taken on day 0 of AZD1222 vaccination. This sequence was found in an adult in good health.

CDR3 residues: CASSQGNLVWGYTF. Here the CDR3 DNA reads TGTGCCAGCAGCCAAGGCAACCTGGTCTGGGGCTACACCTTC. The rearrangement joins TRBV14 to TRBJ1-2, with unresolved D. Germline CDR1 and CDR2: SGHDN and FVKESK. V lost 1 base and J lost 8, with 14 bases in between. The CDR3 is 14 amino acids.